The source of this TCR beta chain is a study of regulatory T cells in long-lasting Graves disease. Germline V gives CDR1 SNHLY, CDR2 FYNNEI. V lost 6 bases, J lost 7 bases, and 8 bases stayed unmatched. The CDR3 extends over 14 amino acids. Time point defined: newly diagnosed GD, antithyroid drugs for less than 3 months. From RNA extracted from PBMCs, the TCR library was made. Combining iRepertoire HTBI primers with Arm-PCR of CDR3 regions, the authors built TCR beta libraries. TCRdb processed the multiplex PCR reads anew with MiXCR; each CDR3 protein has one entry. The sample gives under 700,000 distinct CDR3 sequences, roughly a sixth of which show up once; around a quarter is in the top ten. Study outcomes and limitations: Public clonotype sharing was higher in persistent than newly diagnosed patients.

This clonotype occurred a few times. Its antigen is still unknown. These data were also filed under a second study, of T cells in Graves' hyperthyroidism and ophthalmopathy.

This TCR was recovered from a woman aged 35 to 59 with Graves disease. The V and J genes are TRBV2 and TRBJ1-1; 10 nucleotides align to TRBD1. The sample in question was peripheral blood mononuclear cells (PBMCs), obtained at new diagnosis, from a patient treated with antithyroid drugs. CDR3: CASSPGQGLNEAFF. The CDR3 DNA is TGTGCCAGCAGCCCGGGACAGGGGTTGAATGAAGCTTTCTTT.